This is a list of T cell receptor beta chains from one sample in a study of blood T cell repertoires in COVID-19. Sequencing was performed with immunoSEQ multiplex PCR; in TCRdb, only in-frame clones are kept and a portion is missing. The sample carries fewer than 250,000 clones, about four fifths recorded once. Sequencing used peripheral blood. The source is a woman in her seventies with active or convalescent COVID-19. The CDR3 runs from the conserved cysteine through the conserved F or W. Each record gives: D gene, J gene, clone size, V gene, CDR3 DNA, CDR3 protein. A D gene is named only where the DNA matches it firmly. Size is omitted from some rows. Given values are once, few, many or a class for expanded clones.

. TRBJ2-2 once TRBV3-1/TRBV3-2 TGTGCCAGCAGCCCCGGAACTACTTTTACCGGGGAGCTGTTTTTT CASSPGTTFTGELFF
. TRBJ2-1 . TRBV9 TGTGCCAGCAGCGTAGGAGCTTCCAATGAGCAGTTCTTC CASSVGASNEQFF
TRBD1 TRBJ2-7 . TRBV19 TGTGCCAGTAGTATCGGGGGACAGGGAACATACGAGCAGTACTTC CASSIGGQGTYEQYF
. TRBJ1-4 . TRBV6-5 TGTGCCAGCAGTTATAGTGGGCAGTTTAATGAAAAACTGTTTTTT CASSYSGQFNEKLFF
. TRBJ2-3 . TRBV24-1 TGTGCCACCAGCGCCGGGGGTCGTACCACAGATACGCAGTATTTT CATSAGGRTTDTQYF
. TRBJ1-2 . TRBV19 TGTGCCAGTAGTATACATAGGGGTAACTATGGCTACACCTTC CASSIHRGNYGYTF
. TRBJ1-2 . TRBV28 TGTGCCAGCAGTTTCCGGGGAGAAGGATATGGCTACACCTTC CASSFRGEGYGYTF
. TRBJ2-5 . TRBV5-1 TGCGCCAGCAGCTTAGAAGCGGGCGTTAGACGAGAGACCCAGTACTTC CASSLEAGVRRETQYF
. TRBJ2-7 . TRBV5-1 TGCGCCAGCAGCTCCACTGGACTTCTTGGTTGGAGAGAGCAGTACTTC CASSSTGLLGWREQYF
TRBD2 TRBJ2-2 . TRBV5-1 TGCGCCAGCAGCATTATAGCGGGACATAACACCGGGGAGCTGTTTTTT CASSIIAGHNTGELFF
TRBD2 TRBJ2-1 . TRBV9 TGTGCCAGCAATCCGTCCGGGACTAGAGTCAATGAGCAGTTCTTC CASNPSGTRVNEQFF
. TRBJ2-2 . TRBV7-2 TGTGCCAGCAGCTTATCTGGATTCCGCGGGCCCGACACCGGGGAGCTGTTTTTT CASSLSGFRGPDTGELFF
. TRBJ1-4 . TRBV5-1 TGCGCCAGCAGCTTGGCCGCAGGGGCCCATGAAAAACTGTTTTTT CASSLAAGAHEKLFF
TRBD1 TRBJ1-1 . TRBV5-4 TGTGCCATTCTGGACAGGGGGGGGGAGGCTTTCTTT CAILDRGGEAFF
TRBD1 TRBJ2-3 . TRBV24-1 TGTGCCACCAGAGAGGGGGCGAGTACAGATACGCAGTATTTT CATREGASTDTQYF
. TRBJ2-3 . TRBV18 TGTGCCAGCTCACCACGGGGCGTAATATCGGATACGCAGTATTTT CASSPRGVISDTQYF
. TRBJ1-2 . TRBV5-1 TGCGCCAGCAGCTCCGTGGGGGCCTATGGCTACACCTTC CASSSVGAYGYTF
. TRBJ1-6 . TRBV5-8 TGTGCCAGCAGCTTGGGACAGACCTATAATTCACCCCTCCACTTT CASSLGQTYNSPLHF
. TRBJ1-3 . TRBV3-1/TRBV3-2 TGTGCCAGCAGCCAAGGGGCAGACACCATATATTTT CASSQGADTIYF
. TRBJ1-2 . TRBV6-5 TGTGCCAGCAGTTTCGGGGTTAACTATGGCTACACCTTC CASSFGVNYGYTF
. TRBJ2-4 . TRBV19 TGTGCCAGTAGTTCGGTGGAGGGAGCCAAAAACATTCAGTACTTC CASSSVEGAKNIQYF
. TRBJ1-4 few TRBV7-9 TGTGCCAGCAGCTTAGCATTCTCTGCAACTAATGAAAAACTGTTTTTT CASSLAFSATNEKLFF
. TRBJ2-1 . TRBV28 TGTGCCAGCAAAACCAGGGGTTCGGAGCAGTTCTTC CASKTRGSEQFF
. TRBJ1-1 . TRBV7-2 TGTGCCAGCAGCTCCCAGGCACAATTGAACACTGAAGCTTTCTTT CASSSQAQLNTEAFF
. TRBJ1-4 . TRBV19 TGTGCCAGTAGCCCCGGGGACACCCTTAATGAAAAACTGTTTTTT CASSPGDTLNEKLFF
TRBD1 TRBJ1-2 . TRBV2 TGTGCCAGCAGTTACAGGGGGCTTGCCACGGGCTACACCTTC CASSYRGLATGYTF
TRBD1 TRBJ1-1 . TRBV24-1 TGTGCCACCAGTGACTCGAAACAGGGGAACAGGGTAAGGAACACTGAAGCTTTCTTT CATSDSKQGNRVRNTEAFF
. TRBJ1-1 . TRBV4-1 TGCGCCAGCAGCCAAGTTACGGGACAAATGAACACTGAAGCTTTCTTT CASSQVTGQMNTEAFF
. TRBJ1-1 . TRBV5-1 TGCGCCAGCAGCTCCACGGGACAAGCAAGGGTCACTGAAGCTTTCTTT CASSSTGQARVTEAFF
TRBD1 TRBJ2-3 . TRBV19 TGTGCCAGTACGAAGACAGGGACACGGGATACGCAGTATTTT CASTKTGTRDTQYF
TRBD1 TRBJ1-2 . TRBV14 TGTGCCAGCAGCCAAAGTTTTGGGACAGGAGCCTATGGCTACACCTTC CASSQSFGTGAYGYTF
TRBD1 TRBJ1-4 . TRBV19 TGTGCCAGTAGTGATTTTGGACAGGGTGGCGAAAAACTGTTTTTT CASSDFGQGGEKLFF
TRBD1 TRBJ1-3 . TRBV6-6 TGTGCCAGCAGGTTGGGACAGGGGCGTTTTGGAAACACCATATATTTT CASRLGQGRFGNTIYF
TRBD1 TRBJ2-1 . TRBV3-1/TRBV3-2 TGTGCCAGCAGCCGAGGGGGACAGGGGTTAACTGAGCAGTTCTTC CASSRGGQGLTEQFF
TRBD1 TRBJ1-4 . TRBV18 TGTGCCAGCTCTACGACAGGGAACAAGAATGAAAAACTGTTTTTT CASSTTGNKNEKLFF
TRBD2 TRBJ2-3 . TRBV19 TGTGCCAGTAGAAGGGACCCGGGACTAGCGAAGTATTTT CASRRDPGLAKYF
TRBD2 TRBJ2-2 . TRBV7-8 TGTGCCAGCAGCCCCCTAGGAGCGGGAGTCACCGGGGAGCTGTTTTTT CASSPLGAGVTGELFF
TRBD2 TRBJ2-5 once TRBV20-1 TGCAGTGCTAGTATACTAGCGGGAGTGAGGGGGGCCCAAGAGACCCAGTACTTC CSASILAGVRGAQETQYF